This is a list of T cell receptor beta chains from one sample in a study of T cell responses to AZD1222 COVID-19 vaccine. Assay: immunoSEQ multiplex PCR; the TCRdb copy retains only in-frame clones and omits some. Of 130,000 to 150,000 clones in the sample, 85% to 95% were seen once. Sequencing used peripheral blood, obtained after recovery from COVID-19. Source of these receptors: an adult who had recovered from COVID-19. Each CDR3 is given with its conserved first and last residue. Fields, in order: V gene, D gene, J gene, clone size, CDR3 DNA, CDR3 protein. The D gene is left open where the match is weak. Size values are once, few and many counts, or a class for expanded clones, and some rows have none.

v_gene: TRBV7-9; d_gene: TRBD2; j_gene: TRBJ2-1; abundance: .; CDR3nt: TGTGCCAGCAGCCCTAGCGGGAGAGGGAGTAGTGAGCAGTTCTTC; CDR3aa: CASSPSGRGSSEQFF
v_gene: TRBV28; d_gene: .; j_gene: TRBJ1-2; abundance: .; CDR3nt: TGTGCCAGCAGCTCCGGACGGATCTATGGCTACACCTTC; CDR3aa: CASSSGRIYGYTF
v_gene: TRBV27; d_gene: .; j_gene: TRBJ1-5; abundance: .; CDR3nt: TGTGCCAGCAGTTATAGACAGAATTATCAGCCCCAGCATTTT; CDR3aa: CASSYRQNYQPQHF
v_gene: TRBV27; d_gene: .; j_gene: TRBJ1-1; abundance: .; CDR3nt: TGTGCCAGCAGTTTATCCACAGGGACTGAAGCTTTCTTT; CDR3aa: CASSLSTGTEAFF
v_gene: TRBV28; d_gene: TRBD2; j_gene: TRBJ2-1; abundance: .; CDR3nt: TGTGCCAGCAGCCCGGGGACTAGCGGGAGAAATGAGCAGTTCTTC; CDR3aa: CASSPGTSGRNEQFF
v_gene: TRBV27; d_gene: .; j_gene: TRBJ1-2; abundance: .; CDR3nt: TGTGCCAGCAGTTCCTTCGGGGGCCTCTATGGCTACACCTTC; CDR3aa: CASSSFGGLYGYTF
v_gene: TRBV6-5; d_gene: .; j_gene: TRBJ1-4; abundance: few; CDR3nt: TGTGCCAGCAGTTATCGTGACGGGACTGCGAAAAAACTGTTTTTT; CDR3aa: CASSYRDGTAKKLFF
v_gene: TRBV28; d_gene: TRBD2; j_gene: TRBJ2-7; abundance: .; CDR3nt: TGTGCCAGCAGTTCGGGACTAGCGCGTTACGAGCAGTACTTC; CDR3aa: CASSSGLARYEQYF
v_gene: TRBV28; d_gene: .; j_gene: TRBJ2-7; abundance: .; CDR3nt: TGTGCCAGCAGTACCACAGGCTACGAGCAGTACTTC; CDR3aa: CASSTTGYEQYF
v_gene: TRBV19; d_gene: .; j_gene: TRBJ1-1; abundance: .; CDR3nt: TGTGCCAGTAGTATTATGGGGACTAACACTGAAGCTTTCTTT; CDR3aa: CASSIMGTNTEAFF
v_gene: TRBV7-9; d_gene: .; j_gene: TRBJ1-1; abundance: .; CDR3nt: TGTGCCAGCAGCTTTAGGACAGCTGAAGCTTTCTTT; CDR3aa: CASSFRTAEAFF
v_gene: TRBV9; d_gene: .; j_gene: TRBJ2-5; abundance: .; CDR3nt: TGTGCCAGCAGCGCAGCGGTCACGGGACAAGAGACCCAGTACTTC; CDR3aa: CASSAAVTGQETQYF
v_gene: TRBV7-9; d_gene: .; j_gene: TRBJ1-2; abundance: .; CDR3nt: TGTGCCAGCAGCACAGACACGGATCACGGAGGCTACACCTTC; CDR3aa: CASSTDTDHGGYTF
v_gene: TRBV6-1; d_gene: .; j_gene: TRBJ2-4; abundance: .; CDR3nt: TGTGCCAGCAGTGAATTTGGGGGCAGGGCGGGACCGCTAGCCAAAAACATTCAGTACTTC; CDR3aa: CASSEFGGRAGPLAKNIQYF
v_gene: TRBV9; d_gene: .; j_gene: TRBJ2-7; abundance: .; CDR3nt: TGTGCCAGCAGCACAAGCCCCGGGACGGGACCCTACGAGCAGTACTTC; CDR3aa: CASSTSPGTGPYEQYF
v_gene: TRBV11-3; d_gene: .; j_gene: TRBJ2-1; abundance: once; CDR3nt: TGTGCCAGCAGCTTAGGTACCGCCCCATGGGGTGAGCAGTTCTTC; CDR3aa: CASSLGTAPWGEQFF
v_gene: TRBV18; d_gene: .; j_gene: TRBJ2-6; abundance: .; CDR3nt: TGTGCCAGCTCACCAAATCTCTCTGGGGCCAACGTCCTGACTTTC; CDR3aa: CASSPNLSGANVLTF
v_gene: TRBV2; d_gene: TRBD1; j_gene: TRBJ2-7; abundance: .; CDR3nt: TGTGCCAGCAGCGTCCTTGGACAGGGATCCTCCGAGCAGTACTTC; CDR3aa: CASSVLGQGSSEQYF
v_gene: TRBV10-3; d_gene: .; j_gene: TRBJ1-5; abundance: few; CDR3nt: TGTGCCATCAGTGATGGGGTTTTTAATCAGCCCCAGCATTTT; CDR3aa: CAISDGVFNQPQHF
v_gene: TRBV11-2; d_gene: TRBD1; j_gene: TRBJ2-7; abundance: .; CDR3nt: TGTGCCAGCAGCGATACCCGTGGGGACAGGGGCTCCTACGAGCAGTACTTC; CDR3aa: CASSDTRGDRGSYEQYF
v_gene: TRBV5-4; d_gene: .; j_gene: TRBJ2-7; abundance: once; CDR3nt: TGTGCCAGCAGCTCCGAACAGGGAAGCGGCTACGAGCAGTACTTC; CDR3aa: CASSSEQGSGYEQYF
v_gene: TRBV2; d_gene: TRBD1; j_gene: TRBJ1-1; abundance: .; CDR3nt: TGTGCCAGCAGTGATTCAGGGGGCGGTCTTGAAGCTTTCTTT; CDR3aa: CASSDSGGGLEAFF
v_gene: TRBV14; d_gene: TRBD1; j_gene: TRBJ1-2; abundance: .; CDR3nt: TGTGCCAGCAGCCAAGAATGGAGAGGGGGCTGGCAAGACTATGGCTACACCTTC; CDR3aa: CASSQEWRGGWQDYGYTF
v_gene: TRBV2; d_gene: TRBD1; j_gene: TRBJ1-1; abundance: .; CDR3nt: TGTGCCAGCAAAGGGACAGGCGCGAACACTGAAGCTTTCTTT; CDR3aa: CASKGTGANTEAFF
v_gene: TRBV27; d_gene: .; j_gene: TRBJ2-7; abundance: once; CDR3nt: TGTGCCAGTGGGATTGGGGGGAGTGAGCAGTACTTC; CDR3aa: CASGIGGSEQYF
v_gene: TRBV6-5; d_gene: TRBD1; j_gene: TRBJ2-6; abundance: .; CDR3nt: TGTGCCCACGGAACAGGGGGCTTTGGGGCCAACGTCCTGACTTTC; CDR3aa: CAHGTGGFGANVLTF
v_gene: TRBV2; d_gene: TRBD2; j_gene: TRBJ2-7; abundance: .; CDR3nt: TGTGCCAGCAATATAGCGGGAGGCGTCGCCTACGAGCAGTACTTC; CDR3aa: CASNIAGGVAYEQYF
v_gene: TRBV6-5; d_gene: .; j_gene: TRBJ1-1; abundance: .; CDR3nt: TGTGCCAGCAGTTCTCTATCTGAAGCTTTCTTT; CDR3aa: CASSSLSEAFF
v_gene: TRBV11-3; d_gene: .; j_gene: TRBJ2-2; abundance: .; CDR3nt: TGTGCCAGCAGCCCAGGGGGGGACACCGGGGAGCTGTTTTTT; CDR3aa: CASSPGGDTGELFF
v_gene: TRBV10-2; d_gene: .; j_gene: TRBJ1-3; abundance: .; CDR3nt: TGCGCCAGCAGTGCCCAGGGCACTGGAAACACCATATATTTT; CDR3aa: CASSAQGTGNTIYF
v_gene: TRBV20-1; d_gene: .; j_gene: TRBJ1-4; abundance: .; CDR3nt: TGCAGTGGATGGGTTAACGAAAAACTGTTTTTT; CDR3aa: CSGWVNEKLFF
v_gene: TRBV6-5; d_gene: .; j_gene: TRBJ2-7; abundance: .; CDR3nt: TGTGCCAGCAGTTACAGAGGGGGGCACGAGCAGTACTTC; CDR3aa: CASSYRGGHEQYF
v_gene: TRBV7-3; d_gene: TRBD2; j_gene: TRBJ2-1; abundance: .; CDR3nt: TGTGCCAGCAGCTTAAACACGGGAGGTGAGCAGTTCTTC; CDR3aa: CASSLNTGGEQFF
v_gene: TRBV9; d_gene: .; j_gene: TRBJ2-5; abundance: .; CDR3nt: TGTGCCAGCAGCCCCAGCGCGGAGGTGACCCAGTACTTC; CDR3aa: CASSPSAEVTQYF
v_gene: TRBV27; d_gene: TRBD2; j_gene: TRBJ2-1; abundance: .; CDR3nt: TGTGCCAGCAGCCCCCTCCTAGCGGGAGGCCACAATGAGCAGTTCTTC; CDR3aa: CASSPLLAGGHNEQFF
v_gene: TRBV6-6; d_gene: .; j_gene: TRBJ2-7; abundance: .; CDR3nt: TGTGCCAGCAGTTACCCGGATATATCTGGCGAGCAGTACTTC; CDR3aa: CASSYPDISGEQYF
v_gene: TRBV6-1; d_gene: TRBD1; j_gene: TRBJ1-2; abundance: .; CDR3nt: TGTGCCAGCAGTGAAGGGACAGGGGGGAACGGCTACACCTTC; CDR3aa: CASSEGTGGNGYTF
v_gene: TRBV5-4; d_gene: .; j_gene: TRBJ2-7; abundance: .; CDR3nt: TGTGCCAGCAGCACAGGGTCCTACGAGCAGTACTTC; CDR3aa: CASSTGSYEQYF
v_gene: TRBV5-4; d_gene: .; j_gene: TRBJ2-6; abundance: .; CDR3nt: TGTGCCAGCAGCCCCCCGGGCGGGACTGGGGCCAACGTCCTGACTTTC; CDR3aa: CASSPPGGTGANVLTF
v_gene: TRBV2; d_gene: TRBD2; j_gene: TRBJ2-7; abundance: .; CDR3nt: TGTGCCAGCAGCCCCGGGACTAGCATCGACGAGCAGTACTTC; CDR3aa: CASSPGTSIDEQYF
v_gene: TRBV7-8; d_gene: TRBD1; j_gene: TRBJ2-3; abundance: .; CDR3nt: TGTGCCAGCAGCTTAGCGAAAGTGGGACAGCTGCCTTTGGATACGCAGTATTTT; CDR3aa: CASSLAKVGQLPLDTQYF
v_gene: TRBV5-8; d_gene: .; j_gene: TRBJ1-1; abundance: .; CDR3nt: TGTGCCAGCAGCTTCTTCGCAAACACTGAAGCTTTCTTT; CDR3aa: CASSFFANTEAFF
v_gene: TRBV12-3/TRBV12-4; d_gene: .; j_gene: TRBJ1-2; abundance: .; CDR3nt: TGTGCCAGCAGCGACGGTACGGACTATGGCTACACCTTC; CDR3aa: CASSDGTDYGYTF
v_gene: TRBV7-9; d_gene: TRBD1; j_gene: TRBJ1-2; abundance: .; CDR3nt: TGTGCCAGCAGCTTCGCCGCGGGACAGACTAATGGCTACACCTTC; CDR3aa: CASSFAAGQTNGYTF
v_gene: TRBV28; d_gene: .; j_gene: TRBJ2-1; abundance: once; CDR3nt: TGTGCCAGCAGTTACTACAGGAATGAGCAGTTCTTC; CDR3aa: CASSYYRNEQFF
v_gene: TRBV12-2; d_gene: .; j_gene: TRBJ2-2; abundance: .; CDR3nt: TGTGCAAGTCGCTTAGCTAAGGAGCGGGAGCTGTACACCGGGGAGCTGTTTTTT; CDR3aa: CASRLAKERELYTGELFF
v_gene: TRBV11-2; d_gene: .; j_gene: TRBJ1-1; abundance: .; CDR3nt: TGTGCCAGCAGCTTAGGATTTGGAGTTGAAGCTTTCTTT; CDR3aa: CASSLGFGVEAFF